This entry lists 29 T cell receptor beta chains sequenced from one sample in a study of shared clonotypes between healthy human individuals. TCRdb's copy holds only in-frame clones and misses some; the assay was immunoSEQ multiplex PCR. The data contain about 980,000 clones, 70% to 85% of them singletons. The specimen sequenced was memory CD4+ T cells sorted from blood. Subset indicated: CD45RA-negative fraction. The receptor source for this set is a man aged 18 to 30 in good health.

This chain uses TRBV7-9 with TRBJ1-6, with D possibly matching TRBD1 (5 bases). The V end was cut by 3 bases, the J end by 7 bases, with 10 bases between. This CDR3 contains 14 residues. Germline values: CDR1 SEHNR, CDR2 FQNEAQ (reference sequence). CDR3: CASSLAGLNSPLHF. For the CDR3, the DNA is TGTGCCAGCAGCTTGGCAGGGCTAAATTCACCCCTCCACTTT. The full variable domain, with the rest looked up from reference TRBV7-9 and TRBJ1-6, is DTGVSQNPRHKITKRGQNVTFRCDPISEHNRLYWYRQTLGQGPEFLTYFQNEAQLEKSRLLSDRFSAERPKGSFSTLEIQRTEQGDSAMYLCASSLAGLNSPLHFGNGTRLTVT.

The CDR3 bases are TGTGCCAGCAGCCAAGGTAGCGGGGGGGCCCGAACCGGGGAGCTGTTTTTT. Its protein product is CASSQGSGGARTGELFF. The J gene is TRBJ2-2, the V gene TRBV4-2; 11 bases fit TRBD2. The CDR3 length is 17 residues. The V segment lost 1 base and the J segment 5 bases; nucleotides outside the gene matches: 6. CDR1 LGHNA and CDR2 YNFKEQ come from the germline V gene.

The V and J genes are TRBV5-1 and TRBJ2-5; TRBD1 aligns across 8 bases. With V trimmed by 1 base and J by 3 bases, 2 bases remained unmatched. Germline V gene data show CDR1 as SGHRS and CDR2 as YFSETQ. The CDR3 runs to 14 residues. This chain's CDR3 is CASSLQGAEETQYF. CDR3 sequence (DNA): TGCGCCAGCAGCTTGCAGGGGGCGGAAGAGACCCAGTACTTC. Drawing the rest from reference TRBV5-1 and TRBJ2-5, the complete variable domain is KAGVTQTPRYLIKTRGQQVTLSCSPISGHRSVSWYQQTPGQGLQFLFEYFSETQRNKGNFPGRFSGRQFSNSRSEMNVSTLELGDSALYLCASSLQGAEETQYFGPGTRLLVL.

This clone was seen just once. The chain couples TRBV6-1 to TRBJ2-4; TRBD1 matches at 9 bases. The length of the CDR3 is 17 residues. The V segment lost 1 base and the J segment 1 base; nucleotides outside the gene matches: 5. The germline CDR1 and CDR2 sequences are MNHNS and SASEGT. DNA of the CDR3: TGTGCCAGCAGTGAAGAGAAGACAGGGGGGGCCAAAAACATTCAGTACTTC. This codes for CASSEEKTGGAKNIQYF.

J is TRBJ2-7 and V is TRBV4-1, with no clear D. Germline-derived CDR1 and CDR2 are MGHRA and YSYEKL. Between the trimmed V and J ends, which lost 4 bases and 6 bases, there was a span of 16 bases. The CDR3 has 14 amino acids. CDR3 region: CASSPLGRSREQYF. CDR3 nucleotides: TGCGCCAGCAGCCCCTTAGGTCGGTCTCGCGAGCAGTACTTC.

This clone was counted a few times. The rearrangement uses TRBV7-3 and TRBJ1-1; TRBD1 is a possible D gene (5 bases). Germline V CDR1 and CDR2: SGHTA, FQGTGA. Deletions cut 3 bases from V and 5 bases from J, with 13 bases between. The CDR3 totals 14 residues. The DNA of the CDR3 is TGTGCCAGCAGCTTCGAAGGGGTGGGGACTGAAGCTTTCTTT. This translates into CASSFEGVGTEAFF.

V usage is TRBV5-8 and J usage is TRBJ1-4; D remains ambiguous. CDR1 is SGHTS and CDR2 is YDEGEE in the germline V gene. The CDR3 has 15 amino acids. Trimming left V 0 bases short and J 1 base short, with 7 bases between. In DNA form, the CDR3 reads TGTGCCAGCAGCTTGGACGGAAAAACTAATGAAAAACTGTTTTTT. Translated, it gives CASSLDGKTNEKLFF.

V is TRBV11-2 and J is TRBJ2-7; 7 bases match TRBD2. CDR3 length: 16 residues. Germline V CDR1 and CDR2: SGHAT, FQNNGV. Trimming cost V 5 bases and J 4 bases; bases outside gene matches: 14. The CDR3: CASSPRRAGEVYEQYF. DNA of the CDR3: TGTGCCAGCAGCCCAAGGCGCGCGGGGGAGGTTTACGAGCAGTACTTC.

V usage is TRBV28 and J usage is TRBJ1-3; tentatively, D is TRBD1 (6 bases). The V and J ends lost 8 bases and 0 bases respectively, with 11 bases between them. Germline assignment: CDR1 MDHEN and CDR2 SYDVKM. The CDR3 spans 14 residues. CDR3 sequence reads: CASARGGSGNTIYF. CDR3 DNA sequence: TGTGCCAGCGCCAGGGGCGGCTCTGGAAACACCATATATTTT.

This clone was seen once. CDR3 region: CASSLAGGQYEQYF. For the CDR3, the DNA is TGCGCCAGCAGCTTGGCCGGGGGCCAGTACGAGCAGTACTTC. The chain joins TRBV5-1 to TRBJ2-7; D may be TRBD1 or TRBD2 (6 bases each). Germline-derived CDR1 and CDR2 are SGHRS and YFSETQ. The ends were cut back, 0 bases at V and 4 bases at J, with 11 bases in the middle. CDR3 length: 14 amino acids.

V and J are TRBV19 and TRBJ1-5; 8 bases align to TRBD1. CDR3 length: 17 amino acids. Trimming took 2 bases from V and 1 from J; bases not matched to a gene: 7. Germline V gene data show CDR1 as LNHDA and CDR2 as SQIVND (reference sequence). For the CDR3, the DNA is TGTGCCAGTAGTATAAGACAGGGGAGTAGCAGCAATCAGCCCCAGCATTTT. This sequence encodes CASSIRQGSSSNQPQHF.

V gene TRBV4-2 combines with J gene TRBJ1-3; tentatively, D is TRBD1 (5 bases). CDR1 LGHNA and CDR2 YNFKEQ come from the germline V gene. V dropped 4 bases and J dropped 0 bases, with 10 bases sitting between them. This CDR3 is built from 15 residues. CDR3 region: CASSPGRDSGNTIYF. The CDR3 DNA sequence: TGTGCCAGCAGCCCTGGCAGGGACTCTGGAAACACCATATATTTT.

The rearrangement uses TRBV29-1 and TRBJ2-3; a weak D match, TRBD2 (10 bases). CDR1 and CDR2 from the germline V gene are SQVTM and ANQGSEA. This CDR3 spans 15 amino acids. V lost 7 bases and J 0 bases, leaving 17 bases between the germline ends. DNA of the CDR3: TGCAGCGGTAGCGGGGGGACAGGGAGCACAGATACGCAGTATTTT. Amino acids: CSGSGGTGSTDTQYF.

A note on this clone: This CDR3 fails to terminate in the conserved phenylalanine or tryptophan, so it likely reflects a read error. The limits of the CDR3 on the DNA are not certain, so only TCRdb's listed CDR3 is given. CDR3 protein: CASSLLVSRGPH. This chain links TRBV7-9 with TRBJ2-7; TRBD1 reflects the table's D call only, with no check against the DNA. The CDR3 totals 12 residues, both ends included. From germline, CDR1 is SEHNR and CDR2 FQNEAQ (reference sequence).

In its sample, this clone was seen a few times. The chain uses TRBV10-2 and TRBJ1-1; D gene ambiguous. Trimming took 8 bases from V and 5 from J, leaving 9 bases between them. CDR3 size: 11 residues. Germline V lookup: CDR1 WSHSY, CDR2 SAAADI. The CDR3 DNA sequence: TGCGCCAGCTTCGGCGGGACTGAAGCTTTCTTT. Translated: CASFGGTEAFF.

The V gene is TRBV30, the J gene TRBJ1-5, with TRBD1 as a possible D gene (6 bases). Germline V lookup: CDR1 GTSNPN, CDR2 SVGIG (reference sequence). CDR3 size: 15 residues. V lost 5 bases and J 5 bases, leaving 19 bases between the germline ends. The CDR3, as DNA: TGTGCCTGGCCCCACCTGGGGGCGCGGGATCAGCCCCAGCATTTT. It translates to CAWPHLGARDQPQHF.

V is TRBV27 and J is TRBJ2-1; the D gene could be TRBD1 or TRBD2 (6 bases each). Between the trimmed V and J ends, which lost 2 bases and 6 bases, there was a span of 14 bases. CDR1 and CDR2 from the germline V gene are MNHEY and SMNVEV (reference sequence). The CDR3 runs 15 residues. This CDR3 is CASSLTSGAPNEQFF. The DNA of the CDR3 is TGTGCCAGCAGTTTAACCTCGGGGGCCCCCAATGAGCAGTTCTTC.

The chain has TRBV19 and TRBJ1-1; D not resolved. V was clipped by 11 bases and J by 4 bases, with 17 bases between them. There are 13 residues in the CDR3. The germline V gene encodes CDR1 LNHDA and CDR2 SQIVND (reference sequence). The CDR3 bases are TGTGCCCTATCAGGAATGGGAGGCACTGAAGCTTTCTTT. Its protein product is CALSGMGGTEAFF.

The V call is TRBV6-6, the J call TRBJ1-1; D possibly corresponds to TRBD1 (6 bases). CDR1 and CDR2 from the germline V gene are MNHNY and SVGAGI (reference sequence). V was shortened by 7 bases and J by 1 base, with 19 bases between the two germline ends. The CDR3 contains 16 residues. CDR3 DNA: TGTGCCAGCAACTCTCCTTGGGGACACGGGAACACTGAAGCTTTCTTT. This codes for CASNSPWGHGNTEAFF.

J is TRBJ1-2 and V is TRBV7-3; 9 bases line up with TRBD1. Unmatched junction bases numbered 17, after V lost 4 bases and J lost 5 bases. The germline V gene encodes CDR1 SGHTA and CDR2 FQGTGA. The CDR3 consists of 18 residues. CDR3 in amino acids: CASSSLDRGYVGGYGYTF. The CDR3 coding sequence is TGTGCCAGCAGCTCCTTGGACAGGGGCTACGTTGGAGGGTATGGCTACACCTTC.

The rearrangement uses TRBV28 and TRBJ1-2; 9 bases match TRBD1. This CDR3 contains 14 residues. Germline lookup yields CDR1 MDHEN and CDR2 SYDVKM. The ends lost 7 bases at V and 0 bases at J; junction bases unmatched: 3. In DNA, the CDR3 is TGTGCCAGCACCCGGGACAGGGCTAACTATGGCTACACCTTC. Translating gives CASTRDRANYGYTF.

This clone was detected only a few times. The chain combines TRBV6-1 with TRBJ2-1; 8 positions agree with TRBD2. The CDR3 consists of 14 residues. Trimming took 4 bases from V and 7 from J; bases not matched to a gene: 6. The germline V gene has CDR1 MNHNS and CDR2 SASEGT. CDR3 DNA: TGTGCCAGCAGTGGGAGCGGGAGTGGGAATGAGCAGTTCTTC. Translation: CASSGSGSGNEQFF.

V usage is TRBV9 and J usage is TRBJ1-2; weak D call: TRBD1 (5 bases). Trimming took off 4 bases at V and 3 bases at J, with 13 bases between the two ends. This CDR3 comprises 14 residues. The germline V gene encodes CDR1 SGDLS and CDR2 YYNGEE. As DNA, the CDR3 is TGTGCCAGCAGCTCCAGGGCCGCTCACTATGGCTACACCTTC. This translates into CASSSRAAHYGYTF.

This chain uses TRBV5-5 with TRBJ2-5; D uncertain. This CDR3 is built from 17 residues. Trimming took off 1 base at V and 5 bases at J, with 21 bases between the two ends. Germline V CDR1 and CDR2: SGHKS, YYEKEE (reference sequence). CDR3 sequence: CASSLSWARGFGETQYF. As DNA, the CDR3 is TGTGCCAGCAGCTTGTCTTGGGCCCGAGGATTTGGGGAGACCCAGTACTTC.

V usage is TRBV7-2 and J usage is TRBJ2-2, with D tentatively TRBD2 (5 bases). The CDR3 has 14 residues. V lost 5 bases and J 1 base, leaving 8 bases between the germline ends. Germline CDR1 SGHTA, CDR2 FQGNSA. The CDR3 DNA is TGTGCCAGCAGCCCCGGGATGAACACCGGGGAGCTGTTTTTT. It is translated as CASSPGMNTGELFF.

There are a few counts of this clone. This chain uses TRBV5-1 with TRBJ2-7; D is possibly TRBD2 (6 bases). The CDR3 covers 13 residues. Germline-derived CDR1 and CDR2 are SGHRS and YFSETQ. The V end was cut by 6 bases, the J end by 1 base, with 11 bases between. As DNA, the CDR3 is TGCGCCAGCACCATTAGCGGTTCCTACGAGCAGTACTTC. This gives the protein CASTISGSYEQYF.

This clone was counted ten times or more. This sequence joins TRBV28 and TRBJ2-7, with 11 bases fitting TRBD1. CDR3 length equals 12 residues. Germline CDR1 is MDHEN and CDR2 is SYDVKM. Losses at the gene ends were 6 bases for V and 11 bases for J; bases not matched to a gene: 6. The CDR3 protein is CASSPRTGGKYF. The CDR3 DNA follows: TGTGCCAGCAGCCCTCGGACAGGGGGCAAGTACTTC.

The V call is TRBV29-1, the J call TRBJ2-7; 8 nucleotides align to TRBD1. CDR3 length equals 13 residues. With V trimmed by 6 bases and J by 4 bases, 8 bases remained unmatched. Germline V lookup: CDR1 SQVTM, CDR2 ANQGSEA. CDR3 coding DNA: TGCAGCGTGAAACGTGACAGGGGTTACGAGCAGTACTTC. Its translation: CSVKRDRGYEQYF.

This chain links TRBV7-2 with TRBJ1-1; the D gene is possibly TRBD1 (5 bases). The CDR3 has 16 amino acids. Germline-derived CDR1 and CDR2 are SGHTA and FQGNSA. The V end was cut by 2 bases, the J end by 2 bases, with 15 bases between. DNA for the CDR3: TGTGCCAGCAGCTTATCCCCGGGACGGATAAACACTGAAGCTTTCTTT. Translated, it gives CASSLSPGRINTEAFF.